Included here is one T cell receptor beta chain sequence, with context. Study processing details: Estimated nucleated cell counts came from reference gene primer amplification. Profiled with immunoSEQ multiplex PCR; TCRdb holds only in-frame clones, not every one. V and J calls and clone size are copied from that table; D and trimming were computed from the DNA. The sample holds about 90,000 clones, around four fifths seen once. These data belong to a study of blood T cell repertoires in COVID-19. Whole-study context: The samples span acute and convalescent COVID-19 from the United States, Italy and Spain. T cells, B-cell-depleted T cells, or PBMCs provided the cDNA or gDNA that served as material.

Germline V gene data show CDR1 as SGHRS and CDR2 as YFSETQ. V dropped 2 bases and J dropped 2; count of bases not matched to a gene: 1. The CDR3 sequence is 14 residues long. The rearrangement uses TRBV5-1 and TRBJ2-3; 8 bases line up with TRBD2. Sequenced sample: peripheral blood. The sequence came from a man aged 50-60 years with acute or convalescent COVID-19. CDR3 DNA sequence: TGCGCCAGCAGCTTTAGCGGGGTCACAGATACGCAGTATTTT. Its translation is CASSFSGVTDTQYF.